Given below is one TCR beta chain in context. These data belong to a study of CD8 T cells in Susac syndrome. RNA amounts of roughly 0.45 to 1 ug underwent reverse transcription with random hexamers. Amplification of TCR beta CDR3 used immunoSEQ multiplex PCR across 54 Vbeta and 13 Jbeta. TCRdb processed the immunoSEQ multiplex PCR reads anew with MiXCR; each CDR3 protein has one entry. Of about 240,000 distinct CDR3 sequences listed, about 96% were seen once; the top ten hold less than 0.11%. The V gene lost 7 bases and the J gene lost 2 bases, with 14 bases spanning the gap. The V gene's germline CDR1 is SNHLY and CDR2 FYNNEI. CDR3 length: 14 amino acids.

This chain uses TRBV2 with TRBJ1-2; a weak D match, TRBD1 (5 bases). The sample taken for sequencing was CD4+ T cells from PBMCs. This TCR was recovered from a human donor with Susac syndrome. CDR3 residues: CASKRGHVNYGYTF. The CDR3 DNA follows: TGTGCCAGCAAGAGAGGACACGTAAACTATGGCTACACCTTC.